This T cell receptor beta chain was retrieved from a study of graft-versus-host responses after intestinal transplantation. About the study: Anti-thymocyte globulin induction was given to all recipients, followed by tacrolimus and steroids for roughly 3 years.

Clones were sequenced by immunoSEQ multiplex PCR, and TCRdb holds only the in-frame ones, with some missing. This table holds fewer than 95,000 clones, about 93% found once. In the case of this clone: Its antigen is not known.

The V end lost 1 base, the J end lost 6 bases, and 13 bases lay between the germline ends. Germline V gene data show CDR1 as LNHNV and CDR2 as YYDKDF (reference sequence). CDR3 length: 15 amino acids. Sequenced here: unstimulated CD8+ T cells sorted from spleen or lymph node cells, sampled before intestinal transplant. The gene calls are TRBV15 and TRBJ2-1; the D is unclear. This clonotype was obtained from a human donor who received an intestinal transplant. CDR3 residues: CATSRGVASGNEQFF. DNA for the CDR3: TGTGCCACCAGCAGAGGGGTAGCCTCCGGCAATGAGCAGTTCTTC.